This TCR beta chain was captured by sequencing in a study of blood T cell repertoires in COVID-19. CDR3 length: 15 amino acids. V was clipped by 2 bases and J by 7 bases, with 14 bases between them. CDR1 is LGHNT and CDR2 is FRNRAP in the germline V gene. This clone was seen more than once but under ten times. As originally analysed: Reference gene primer amplification gave estimated nucleated cell counts. Repertoires were generated with immunoSEQ multiplex PCR, while TCRdb's copy carries only in-frame clones and drops some. The D gene and trimming were derived from the DNA, and the V and J assignments and clone size from that table. Found here are 150,000 or so clones, 82% of them singletons; the top ten hold 13% to 15%.

This sequence originates from a human donor with acute or convalescent COVID-19. The donor label of this sample is uncertain. The sequenced sample was peripheral blood. The chain uses TRBV12-5 and TRBJ1-4; a possible D gene is TRBD1 (5 bases). The CDR3 spells CASGLSLGGGEKLFF. The CDR3, as DNA: TGTGCTAGTGGTTTGTCCTTGGGGGGAGGTGAAAAACTGTTTTTT.